This TCR beta chain is drawn from a study of blood T cell repertoires in COVID-19. Study-wide context: Samples of COVID-19 (acute and convalescent) were obtained from the United States, Italy and Spain.

The J segment lost 5 bases and the V segment lost 3 bases, leaving 7 bases of the junction unmatched. This CDR3 spans 15 amino acids. CDR1 KGHSH and CDR2 LQKENI come from the germline V gene. Original handling: Nucleated cell number was recorded as an estimate derived from reference gene primer amplification. Sequencing used immunoSEQ multiplex PCR; TCRdb keeps in-frame clones, though not all of them. That table supplies the V and J calls and clone size; D and trimming were determined from the DNA. Of around 55,000 clones listed, about four fifths are singletons. The V gene is TRBV18, the J gene TRBJ2-3, with TRBD1 matching over 8 bases. The receptor's source is a human donor in a cohort sampled during active or convalescent COVID-19. Sequenced material: peripheral blood. CDR3 in amino acids: CASSPQQGVRDTQYF. CDR3 in DNA: TGTGCCAGCTCACCTCAACAGGGGGTCAGAGATACGCAGTATTTT.